The rows below give T cell receptor beta chains drawn from one sample of a study of monozygotic twins with inflammatory bowel disease. Following a re-call of the 5' RACE reads, TCRdb has one entry per CDR3 protein and lacks DNA. This table holds 150,000 or so distinct CDR3 sequences. The sample was blood. These receptors were taken from a human donor with ulcerative colitis or Crohn's disease, or a healthy co-twin of an affected twin (not recorded which). The CDR3 runs from the conserved cysteine through the conserved F or W. The order of the fields is J gene, V gene, CDR3 protein.

TRBJ1-2	TRBV7-9	CASSLGLGQGRYGYTF
TRBJ2-3	TRBV11-2	CASMRLARGDTQYF
TRBJ2-7	TRBV5-1	CASSPVDRLSSYEQYF
TRBJ2-1	TRBV30	CAWITPGLHNEQFF
TRBJ2-7	TRBV28	CASSFPPGEEQYF
TRBJ2-2	TRBV24-1	CATSDLLGGTSGPNTGELFF
TRBJ1-5	TRBV20-1	CSARAPRVDGNQPQHF
TRBJ2-7	TRBV7-2	CASSSSSGTSYEQYF
TRBJ2-5	TRBV7-8	CASSLDPDRQETQYF
TRBJ1-3	TRBV15	CATSRDAALSSGNTIYF
TRBJ2-2	TRBV20-1	CSARPSTRIANTGELFF
TRBJ2-4	TRBV6-2/TRBV6-3	CASSYEAKNIQYF
TRBJ2-2	TRBV5-1	CASSLAGVKGSTPGELFF
TRBJ1-6	TRBV5-1	CASSADRYNSPLHF
TRBJ2-5	TRBV28	CASSAWTQETQYF
TRBJ1-2	TRBV27	CASSSTMSLAGGYTF